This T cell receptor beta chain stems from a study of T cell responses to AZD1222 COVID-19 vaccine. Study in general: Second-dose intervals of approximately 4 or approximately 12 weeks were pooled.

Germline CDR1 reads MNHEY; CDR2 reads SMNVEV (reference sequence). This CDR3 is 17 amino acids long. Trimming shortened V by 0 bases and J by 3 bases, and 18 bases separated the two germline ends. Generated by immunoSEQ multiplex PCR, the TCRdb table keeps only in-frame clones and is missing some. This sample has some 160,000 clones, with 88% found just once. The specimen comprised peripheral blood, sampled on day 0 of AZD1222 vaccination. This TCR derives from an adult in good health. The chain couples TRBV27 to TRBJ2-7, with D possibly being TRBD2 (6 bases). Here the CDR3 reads CASSLSGAGYHFYEQYF. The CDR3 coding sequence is TGTGCCAGCAGTTTATCAGGGGCGGGATACCACTTCTACGAGCAGTACTTC.